A single sample is the source of the 20 T cell receptor beta chains below, sequenced in a study of T-cell reconstitution after alpha-beta-depleted transplantation in children. The TCRbeta library was prepared with unique molecular identifiers. TCRdb reprocessed the PCR reads with MiXCR, giving one entry per CDR3 protein. The data hold about 440,000 distinct CDR3 sequences, with 43% observed a single time. Source: PBMCs, taken before TCRalphabeta/CD19-depleted stem cell transplant. Receptor source: a girl under 10 years old with aplastic anemia, due to receive a stem cell transplant.

This clonotype was seen a single time. The rearrangement uses TRBV29-1 and TRBJ1-6; maybe TRBD1 (5 bases). The V gene lost 3 bases and the J gene lost 10 bases, with 10 bases spanning the gap. CDR1 is SQVTM and CDR2 is ANQGSEA in the germline V gene. This CDR3 is 12 amino acids long. The CDR3 is CSVETGESPLHF. In DNA form, the CDR3 reads TGCAGCGTTGAGACGGGGGAGTCACCCCTCCACTTT.

The J gene is TRBJ2-1, the V gene TRBV5-6; unclear D gene. CDR1 is SGHDT, CDR2 YYEEEE, per germline. CDR3 length: 11 amino acids. Trimming pared 7 bases from V and 5 bases from J, leaving 7 bases between. This chain's CDR3 is CASRRHNEQFF. In nucleotides, the CDR3 is TGTGCCAGCCGGCGGCACAATGAGCAGTTCTTC.

This chain links TRBV30 with TRBJ2-3; D perhaps matches TRBD2 (5 bases). Germline lookup yields CDR1 GTSNPN and CDR2 SVGIG (reference sequence). V was trimmed by 0 bases and J by 1 base, leaving 11 bases between them. The CDR3 totals 15 residues. CDR3 in amino acids: CAWSVLDIRTDTQYF. In DNA form, the CDR3 reads TGTGCCTGGAGTGTACTAGATATTCGCACAGATACGCAGTATTTT.

A note on this clonotype: A much bigger clone sits one base away, suggesting this may be a read error. Since no conserved phenylalanine or tryptophan closes the CDR3, a read error is the likely cause. The genes are TRBV7-2 and TRBJ2-7, with D maybe TRBD1 (6 bases). This CDR3 has 13 amino acids. V was clipped by 2 bases and J by 6 bases, with 11 bases between them. The germline gives CDR1 SGHTA, CDR2 FQGNSA. CDR3 nucleotides: TGTGCCAGCAGCTTACTTGGGGGCGGCGAGCAGTACCTC. Encoded protein: CASSLLGGGEQYL.

This clonotype was seen repeatedly, ten times or more. The chain carries TRBV28 and TRBJ2-7; D unclear. The V gene's germline CDR1 is MDHEN and CDR2 SYDVKM. CDR3 size: 12 residues. V lost 2 bases, J lost 3 bases, and 5 bases lay in between. The CDR3 DNA reads as TGTGCCAGCAGTTTACTGGTCTACGAGCAGTACTTC. Translated: CASSLLVYEQYF.

This clonotype was counted many times. The chain couples TRBV29-1 to TRBJ2-7; D possibly corresponds to TRBD2 (5 bases). Germline V CDR1 and CDR2: SQVTM, ANQGSEA. V was shortened by 7 bases and J by 3 bases, with 13 bases between the two germline ends. The CDR3 length is 12 residues. The CDR3 is CSAMPSSYEQYF. The CDR3 DNA reads as TGCAGCGCCATGCCTAGCAGCTACGAGCAGTACTTC.

The chain employs TRBV12-3 or TRBV12-4 and TRBJ1-5, with D possibly matching TRBD1 (5 bases). V was cut by 4 bases and J by 5 bases, with 15 bases left in between. The CDR3 contains 15 residues. DNA for the CDR3: TGTGCCAGCAGTTCCCGACACAGGCAGGATCAGCCCCAGCATTTT. This sequence encodes CASSSRHRQDQPQHF.

The chain uses TRBV7-6 and TRBJ2-1; 7 positions match TRBD1. Unmatched junction bases numbered 5, after V lost 5 bases and J lost 10 bases. Germline V CDR1 and CDR2: SGHVS, FNYEAQ. The CDR3 sequence is 12 residues long. CDR3 sequence (DNA): TGTGCCAGCAGCGAGACAGGGTCAGAGCAGTTCTTC. Translation gives CASSETGSEQFF. The full variable domain, rest sourced from reference TRBV7-6 and TRBJ2-1, is GAGVSQSPRYKVTKRGQDVALRCDPISGHVSLYWYRQALGQGPEFLTYFNYEAQQDKSGLPNDRFSAERPEGSISTLTIQRTEQRDSAMYRCASSETGSEQFFGPGTRLTVL.

DNA for the CDR3: TGTGCCAGCAGCCTTCCTCTTAGCGGGGGGGCGGCCTACGAGCAGTACTTC. The encoded protein is CASSLPLSGGAAYEQYF. The chain recombines TRBV7-2 with TRBJ2-7, with TRBD2 matching 11 bases. CDR3 size: 17 residues. V gave up 5 bases and J gave up 2 bases; unmatched junction bases: 11. Germline lookup yields CDR1 SGHTA and CDR2 FQGNSA.

This clonotype came up a few times. The rearrangement joins TRBV9 to TRBJ2-1; 8 nucleotides agree with TRBD1. V was clipped by 0 bases and J by 1 base; unmatched bases: 0. Germline V lookup: CDR1 SGDLS, CDR2 YYNGEE. CDR3 length: 15 amino acids. The chain's CDR3 is CASSVGQGSYNEQFF. The CDR3 bases are TGTGCCAGCAGCGTAGGACAGGGGTCCTACAATGAGCAGTTCTTC.

This clonotype came up a few times. CDR3 DNA sequence: TGTGCCAGCAGTGACTCGACAAACAATGAGCAGTTCTTC. Translation gives CASSDSTNNEQFF. This chain joins TRBV6-4 and TRBJ2-1, with D unresolved. The germline V gene has CDR1 MRHNA and CDR2 SNTAGT. The CDR3 totals 13 residues. V shed 0 bases and J shed 5 bases, with 5 bases lying between them.

The rearrangement uses TRBV10-2 and TRBJ1-5; D may be TRBD1 (5 bases). V lost 3 bases and J 1 base, leaving 10 bases between the germline ends. The V gene's germline CDR1 is WSHSY and CDR2 SAAADI. This CDR3 region has 15 residues. CDR3 in DNA: TGCGCCAGCAGTGATTGGGGGGGGAGCAATCAGCCCCAGCATTTT. Translating it yields CASSDWGGSNQPQHF.

Ten or more counts support this clonotype. The chain links TRBV3-1 to TRBJ2-7; D is unclear. The CDR3 has 14 amino acids. The germline CDR1 and CDR2 sequences are LGHDT and YNNKEL (reference sequence). Trimming took off 2 bases at V and 0 bases at J, with 8 bases between the two ends. As DNA, the CDR3 is TGTGCCAGCAGCCAAACACAGACCTCCTACGAGCAGTACTTC. It encodes CASSQTQTSYEQYF.

This clonotype was recorded a few times. V gene TRBV6-5 combines with J gene TRBJ1-2; 10 nucleotides match TRBD1. Germline CDR1 and CDR2: MNHEY and SVGAGI. With V trimmed by 0 bases and J by 5 bases, 0 bases remained unmatched. The CDR3 runs to 14 residues. Here the CDR3 DNA reads TGTGCCAGCAGTTACTCGGACAGGGGGTATGGCTACACCTTC. Translating gives CASSYSDRGYGYTF.

This rearrangement joins TRBV12-3 or TRBV12-4 to TRBJ2-3; TRBD2 is a possible D gene (6 bases). V was shortened by 3 bases and J by 1 base, with 11 bases between the two germline ends. CDR3 length: 15 amino acids. CDR3 protein: CASSFAGGGTDTQYF. The CDR3 nucleotides read TGTGCCAGCAGTTTTGCCGGGGGAGGCACAGATACGCAGTATTTT.

The chain carries TRBV20-1 and TRBJ1-5, with TRBD1 matching over 7 bases. Germline values: CDR1 DFQATT, CDR2 SNEGSKA (reference sequence). The V and J ends lost 6 bases and 4 bases, in that order; junction bases with no gene match: 6. The CDR3 is 13 amino acids. CDR3 bases: TGCAGTGCCAGGGGGGACGGAAATCAGCCCCAGCATTTT. It translates to CSARGDGNQPQHF.

This clonotype was seen a handful of times. The chain joins TRBV20-1 to TRBJ2-7; D assignment may be TRBD1 or TRBD2 (6 bases each). This CDR3 has 16 amino acids. Trimming took 5 bases from V and 5 from J, leaving 25 bases between them. Per germline, CDR1 DFQATT and CDR2 SNEGSKA (reference sequence). This CDR3 is CSAAGGSLAIGHEQYF. The CDR3 DNA is TGCAGTGCTGCCGGGGGCAGTTTAGCTATAGGACACGAGCAGTACTTC.

The gene calls are TRBV7-8 and TRBJ2-3, with TRBD1 matching over 10 bases. The CDR3 spans 15 residues. Germline trimming cut 8 bases from V and 2 bases from J; bases unmatched to any gene: 7. From germline, CDR1 is SGHVS and CDR2 FQNEAQ. CDR3 nucleotides: TGTGCCAGCCGATGGACAGGGGGGAACACAGATACGCAGTATTTT. Its protein product is CASRWTGGNTDTQYF.

This clonotype was seen ten or more times. J is TRBJ2-7 and V is TRBV29-1; no clear D. Trimming left V 4 bases short and J 2 bases short, with 6 bases between. This CDR3 comprises 11 residues. Germline loops: CDR1 SQVTM, CDR2 ANQGSEA. CDR3 nucleotide sequence: TGCAGCGTTGTAGAGGCCTACGAGCAGTACTTC. Residues: CSVVEAYEQYF.

The chain carries TRBV7-2 and TRBJ2-7, with D possibly being TRBD2 (5 bases). The CDR3 totals 15 residues. The V and J ends lost 2 bases and 0 bases respectively, with 11 bases between them. CDR1 and CDR2 from the germline V gene are SGHTA and FQGNSA. CDR3 amino acids: CASSLSVRDSYEQYF. The DNA of the CDR3 is TGTGCCAGCAGCTTATCCGTCCGGGACTCCTACGAGCAGTACTTC.